Reported below is one T cell receptor beta chain. Trimming pared 3 bases from V and 7 bases from J, leaving 13 bases between. Germline V gene data show CDR1 as ENHRY and CDR2 as SYGVKD. This CDR3 contains 15 residues. Each CDR3 protein gets one entry after TCRdb re-called the RT-PCR reads with MiXCR. Among hundreds of thousands of distinct CDR3 sequences listed, 12% to 15% were seen once. J is TRBJ1-6 and V is TRBV10-3, with D perhaps TRBD1 (5 bases). This receptor was taken from a female donor in good health, serving as a healthy control. Sequenced sample: memory CD4+ T cells from blood. The CDR3 here is CAISEETARNSPLHF. As DNA, the CDR3 is TGTGCCATCAGTGAAGAGACAGCGAGAAATTCACCCCTCCACTTT.